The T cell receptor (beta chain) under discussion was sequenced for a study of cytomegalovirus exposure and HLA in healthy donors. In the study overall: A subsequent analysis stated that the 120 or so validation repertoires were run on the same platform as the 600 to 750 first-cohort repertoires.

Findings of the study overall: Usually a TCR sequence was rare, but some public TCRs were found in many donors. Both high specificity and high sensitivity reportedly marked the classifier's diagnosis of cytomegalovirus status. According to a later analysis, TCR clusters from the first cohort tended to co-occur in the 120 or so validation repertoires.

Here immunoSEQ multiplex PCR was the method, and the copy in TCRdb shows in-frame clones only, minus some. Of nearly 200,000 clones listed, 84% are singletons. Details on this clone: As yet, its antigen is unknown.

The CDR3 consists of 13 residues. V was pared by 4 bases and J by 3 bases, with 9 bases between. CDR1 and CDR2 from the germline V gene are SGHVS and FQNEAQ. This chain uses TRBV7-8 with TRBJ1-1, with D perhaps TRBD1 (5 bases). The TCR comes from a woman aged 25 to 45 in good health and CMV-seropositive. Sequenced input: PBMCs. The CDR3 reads CASSSDRDTEAFF. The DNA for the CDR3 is TGTGCCAGCAGCTCAGACAGAGACACTGAAGCTTTCTTT.